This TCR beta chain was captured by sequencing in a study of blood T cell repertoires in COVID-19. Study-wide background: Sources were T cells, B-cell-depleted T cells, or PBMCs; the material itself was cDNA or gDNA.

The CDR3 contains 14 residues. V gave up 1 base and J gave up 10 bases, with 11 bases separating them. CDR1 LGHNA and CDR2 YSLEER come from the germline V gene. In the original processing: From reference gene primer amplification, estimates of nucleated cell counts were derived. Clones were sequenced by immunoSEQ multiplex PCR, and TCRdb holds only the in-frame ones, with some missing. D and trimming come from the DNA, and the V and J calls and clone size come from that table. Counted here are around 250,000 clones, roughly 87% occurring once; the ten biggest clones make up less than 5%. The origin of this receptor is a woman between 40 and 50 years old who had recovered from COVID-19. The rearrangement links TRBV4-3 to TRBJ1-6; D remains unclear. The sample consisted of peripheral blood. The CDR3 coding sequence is TGCGCCAGCAGCCAAGTGAACGACAAGTCACCCCTCCACTTT. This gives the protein CASSQVNDKSPLHF.